This TCR beta chain is drawn from a study of T cell clones after liver transplantation. Study information: Post-transplant blood was tracked for graft-donor-reactive T cell clones identified in a pre-transplant mixed lymphocyte reaction.

Of note for this clone: Its antigen is still unknown.

Libraries were prepared by immunoSEQ multiplex PCR; TCRdb keeps only in-frame clonotypes and omits some of them. The table shows 15,000 to 20,000 clones, with 80% occurring only once. Study findings and constraints: Post-transplant, graft-donor-reactive CD4 TCRbeta sequences in blood dropped significantly in 5 of 8 subjects.

Thawed unstimulated PBMCs were FACS-sorted by CD3, CD4 and CD8 into two populations. Sequenced material: CD8+ T cells from blood, taken about 50 months after liver transplant. The source is a human patient who received a liver transplant. Part of the T cell pool may stem from the graft donor.

Written as DNA, the CDR3 is TGTGCCAGCAGCCTCGCCGGGACGGACTACAATGAGCAGTTCTTC. It encodes CASSLAGTDYNEQFF. The V call is TRBV6-6, the J call TRBJ2-1; D possibly uses TRBD1 or TRBD2 (5 bases each). V was clipped by 6 bases and J by 3 bases, with 15 bases between them. CDR1 and CDR2 from the germline V gene are MNHNY and SVGAGI (reference sequence). This CDR3 is 15 amino acids long.